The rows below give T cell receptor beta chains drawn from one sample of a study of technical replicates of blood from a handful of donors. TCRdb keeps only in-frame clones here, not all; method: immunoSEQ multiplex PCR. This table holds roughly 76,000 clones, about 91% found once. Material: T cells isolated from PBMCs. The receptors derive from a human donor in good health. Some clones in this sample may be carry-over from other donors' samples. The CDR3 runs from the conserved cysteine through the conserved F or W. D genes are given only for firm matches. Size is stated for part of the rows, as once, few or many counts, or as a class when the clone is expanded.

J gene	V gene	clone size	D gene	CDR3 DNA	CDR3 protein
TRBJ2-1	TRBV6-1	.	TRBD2	TGTGCCAGCGGGCTAGCGGGATACAATGAGCAGTTCTTC	CASGLAGYNEQFF
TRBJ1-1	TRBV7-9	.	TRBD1	TGTGCCAGCAGCCCACTAGAGACAGGGCTTAATGAAGCTTTCTTT	CASSPLETGLNEAFF
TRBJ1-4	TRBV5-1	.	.	TGCGCCAGCAGCTTGGACCATCGGGGGGATGAAAAACTGTTTTTT	CASSLDHRGDEKLFF
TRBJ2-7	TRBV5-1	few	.	TGCGCCAGCAGCTTGGGACAGCCCCTGTACGAGCAGTACTTC	CASSLGQPLYEQYF
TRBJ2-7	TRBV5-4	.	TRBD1	TGTGCCAGCAGGGGACAGGCGAACGAGCAGTACTTC	CASRGQANEQYF
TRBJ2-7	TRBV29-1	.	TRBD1	TGCAGCGTCTTCTTGGGACAGAGTTACGAGCAGTACTTC	CSVFLGQSYEQYF
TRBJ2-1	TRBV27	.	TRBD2	TGTGCCAGCAGTCCAGGACTAGGGTATGGCTCTCGGAATGAGCAGTTCTTC	CASSPGLGYGSRNEQFF
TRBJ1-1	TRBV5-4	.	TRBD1	TGTGCCAGCGGCCGGGACAGGAACACTGAAGCTTTCTTT	CASGRDRNTEAFF
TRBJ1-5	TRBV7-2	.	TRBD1	TGTGCCAGCAGTCTTACAGGGGATAGGGAGCCCCAGCATTTT	CASSLTGDREPQHF
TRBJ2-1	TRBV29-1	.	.	TGCAGCGGAGTAAATTACAATGAGCAGTTCTTC	CSGVNYNEQFF